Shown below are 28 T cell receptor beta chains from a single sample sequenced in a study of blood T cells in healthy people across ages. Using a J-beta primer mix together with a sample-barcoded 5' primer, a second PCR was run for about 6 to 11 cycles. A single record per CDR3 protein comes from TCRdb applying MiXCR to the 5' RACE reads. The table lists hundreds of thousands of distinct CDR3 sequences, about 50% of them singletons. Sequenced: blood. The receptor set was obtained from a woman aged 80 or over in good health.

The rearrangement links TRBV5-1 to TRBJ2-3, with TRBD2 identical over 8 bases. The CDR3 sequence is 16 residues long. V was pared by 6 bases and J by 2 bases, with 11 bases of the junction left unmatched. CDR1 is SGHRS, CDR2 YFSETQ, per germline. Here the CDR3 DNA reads TGCGCCAGCACCAAACCCCGGGGGGGCGACACAGATACGCAGTATTTT. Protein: CASTKPRGGDTDTQYF. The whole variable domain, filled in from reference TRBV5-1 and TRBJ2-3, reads KAGVTQTPRYLIKTRGQQVTLSCSPISGHRSVSWYQQTPGQGLQFLFEYFSETQRNKGNFPGRFSGRQFSNSRSEMNVSTLELGDSALYLCASTKPRGGDTDTQYFGPGTRLTVL.

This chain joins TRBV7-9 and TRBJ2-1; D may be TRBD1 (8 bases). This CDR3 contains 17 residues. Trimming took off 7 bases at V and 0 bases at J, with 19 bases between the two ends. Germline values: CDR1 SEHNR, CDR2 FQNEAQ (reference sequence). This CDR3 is CASKQGGALSSYNEQFF. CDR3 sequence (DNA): TGTGCCAGCAAACAGGGGGGGGCCTTAAGCTCCTACAATGAGCAGTTCTTC.

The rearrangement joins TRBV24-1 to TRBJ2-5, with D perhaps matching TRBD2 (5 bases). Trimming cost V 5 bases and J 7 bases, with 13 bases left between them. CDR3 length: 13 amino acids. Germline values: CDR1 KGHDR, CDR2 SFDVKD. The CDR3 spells CATSAAGGLTQYF. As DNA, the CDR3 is TGTGCCACCAGTGCGGCGGGTGGTTTGACCCAGTACTTC.

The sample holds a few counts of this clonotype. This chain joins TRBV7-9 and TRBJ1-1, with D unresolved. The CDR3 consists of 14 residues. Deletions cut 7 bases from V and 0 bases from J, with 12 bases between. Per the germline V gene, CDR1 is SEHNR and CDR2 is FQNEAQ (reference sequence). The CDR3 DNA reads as TGTGCCAGCACCCCCGGGTTCATGAACACTGAAGCTTTCTTT. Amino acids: CASTPGFMNTEAFF.

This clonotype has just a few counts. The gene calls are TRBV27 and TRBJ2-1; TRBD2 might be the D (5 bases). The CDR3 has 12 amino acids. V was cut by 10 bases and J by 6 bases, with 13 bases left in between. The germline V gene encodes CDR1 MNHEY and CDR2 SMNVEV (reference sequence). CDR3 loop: CATAGAPNEQFF. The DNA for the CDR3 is TGTGCCACCGCGGGTGCCCCCAATGAGCAGTTCTTC.

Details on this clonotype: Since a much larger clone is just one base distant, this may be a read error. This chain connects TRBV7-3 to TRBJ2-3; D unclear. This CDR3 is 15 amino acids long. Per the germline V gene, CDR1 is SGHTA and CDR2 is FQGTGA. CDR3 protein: CASSLNAERTDAQYF. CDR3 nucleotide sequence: TGTGCCAGCAGCTTAAATGCGGAACGCACAGATGCGCAGTATTTT. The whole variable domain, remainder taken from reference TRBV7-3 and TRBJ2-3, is GAGVSQTPSNKVTEKGKYVELRCDPISGHTALYWYRQSLGQGPEFLIYFQGTGAADDSGLPNDRFFAVRPEGSVSTLKIQRTERGDSAVYLCASSLNAERTDAQYFGPGTRLTVL.

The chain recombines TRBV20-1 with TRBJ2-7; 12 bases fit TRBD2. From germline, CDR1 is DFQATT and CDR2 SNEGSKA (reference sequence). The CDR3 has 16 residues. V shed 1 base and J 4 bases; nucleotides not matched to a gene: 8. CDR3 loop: CSARGLAGGPRYEQYF. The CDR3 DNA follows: TGCAGTGCTAGAGGGCTAGCGGGAGGGCCGCGATACGAGCAGTACTTC.

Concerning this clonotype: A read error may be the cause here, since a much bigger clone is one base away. CDR3 amino acids: CASSQVRDRLCEQYF. The CDR3 DNA reads TGCGCCAGCAGCCAAGTAAGGGACAGGCTATGCGAGCAGTACTTC. This chain joins TRBV4-1 and TRBJ2-7, with 8 positions matching TRBD1. Germline-derived CDR1 and CDR2 are MGHRA and YSYEKL. CDR3 length: 15 amino acids. J gave up 6 bases and V 1 base, and 8 bases lay outside the gene matches.

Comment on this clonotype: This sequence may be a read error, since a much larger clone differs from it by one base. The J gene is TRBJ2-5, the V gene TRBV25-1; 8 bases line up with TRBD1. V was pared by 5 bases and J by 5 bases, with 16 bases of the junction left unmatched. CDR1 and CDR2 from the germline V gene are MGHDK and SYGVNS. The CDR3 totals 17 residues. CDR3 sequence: CASSPSIRQGFLETQYF. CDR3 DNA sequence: TGTGCCAGCAGTCCTTCGATACGACAGGGGTTCTTGGAGACCCAGTACTTC.

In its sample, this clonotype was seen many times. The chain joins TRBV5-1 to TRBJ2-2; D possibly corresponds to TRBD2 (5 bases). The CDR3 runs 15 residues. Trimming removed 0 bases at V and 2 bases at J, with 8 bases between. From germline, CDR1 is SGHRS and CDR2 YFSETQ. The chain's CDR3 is CASSLEGANTGELFF. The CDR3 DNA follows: TGCGCCAGCAGCTTGGAGGGAGCCAACACCGGGGAGCTGTTTTTT.

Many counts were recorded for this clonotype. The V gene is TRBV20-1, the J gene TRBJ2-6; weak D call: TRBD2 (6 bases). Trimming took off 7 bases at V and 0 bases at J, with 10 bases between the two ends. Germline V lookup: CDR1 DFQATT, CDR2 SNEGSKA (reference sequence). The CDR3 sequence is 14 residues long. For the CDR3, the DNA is TGCAGTGGCACTAGCATCTCTGGGGCCAACGTCCTGACTTTC. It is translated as CSGTSISGANVLTF.

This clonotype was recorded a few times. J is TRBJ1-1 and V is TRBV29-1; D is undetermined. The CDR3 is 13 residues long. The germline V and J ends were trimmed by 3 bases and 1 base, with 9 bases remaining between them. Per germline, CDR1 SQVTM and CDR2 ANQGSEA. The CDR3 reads CSVDGKRNTEAFF. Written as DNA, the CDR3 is TGCAGCGTTGACGGCAAACGGAACACTGAAGCTTTCTTT.

CDR3 residues: CASSLTIGGGELFF. The CDR3 DNA sequence: TGTGCCAGCAGCCTCACGATAGGAGGCGGGGAGCTGTTTTTT. V usage is TRBV12-3 or TRBV12-4 and J usage is TRBJ2-2; possible D gene TRBD2, 5 bases. The CDR3 totals 14 residues. Between the trimmed V and J ends, which lost 6 bases and 7 bases, there was a span of 15 bases.

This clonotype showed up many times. The CDR3 reads CASRGTGSYNEQFF. CDR3 in DNA: TGCGCCAGCAGGGGCACAGGCTCCTACAATGAGCAGTTCTTC. The chain recombines TRBV4-1 with TRBJ2-1; D perhaps matches TRBD1 (5 bases). Looked up from germline, CDR1 is MGHRA and CDR2 is YSYEKL. Trimming left V 6 bases short and J 0 bases short, with 9 bases between. CDR3 size: 14 residues.

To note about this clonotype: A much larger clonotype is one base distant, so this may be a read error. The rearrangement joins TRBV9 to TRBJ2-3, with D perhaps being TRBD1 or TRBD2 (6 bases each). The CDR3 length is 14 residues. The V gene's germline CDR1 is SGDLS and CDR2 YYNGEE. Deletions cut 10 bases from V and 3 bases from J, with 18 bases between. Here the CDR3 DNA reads TGTGCCGGCGGGAAGAGGGGGGCAACAGATACGCAGTATTTT. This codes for CAGGKRGATDTQYF.

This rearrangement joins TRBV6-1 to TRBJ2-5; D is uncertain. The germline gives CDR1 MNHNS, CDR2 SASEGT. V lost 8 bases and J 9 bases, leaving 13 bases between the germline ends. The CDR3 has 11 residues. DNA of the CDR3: TGTGCCAGCTCTGTTGCGAAGCCCCAGTACTTC. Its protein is CASSVAKPQYF.

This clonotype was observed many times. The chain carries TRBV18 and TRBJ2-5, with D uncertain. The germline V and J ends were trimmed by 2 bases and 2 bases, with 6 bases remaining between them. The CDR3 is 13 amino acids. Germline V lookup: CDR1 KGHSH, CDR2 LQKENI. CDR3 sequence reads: CASSPSQQETQYF. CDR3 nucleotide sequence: TGTGCCAGCTCACCAAGCCAGCAAGAGACCCAGTACTTC.

The chain's CDR3 is CASSGRTGAYNEQFF. The CDR3, as DNA: TGCGCCAGCAGTGGGAGGACAGGCGCCTACAATGAGCAGTTCTTC. The V gene is TRBV10-2, the J gene TRBJ2-1; 7 bases map to TRBD1. The V segment lost 4 bases and the J segment 2 bases; nucleotides outside the gene matches: 5. From germline, CDR1 is WSHSY and CDR2 SAAADI. CDR3 length: 15 residues.

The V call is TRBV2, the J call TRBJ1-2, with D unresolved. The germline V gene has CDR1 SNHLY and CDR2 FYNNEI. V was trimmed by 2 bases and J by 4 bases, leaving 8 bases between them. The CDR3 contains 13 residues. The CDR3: CASSEQLAYGYTF. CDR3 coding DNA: TGTGCCAGCAGTGAACAGCTAGCCTATGGCTACACCTTC. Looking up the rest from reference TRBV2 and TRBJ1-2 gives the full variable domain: EPEVTQTPSHQVTQMGQEVILRCVPISNHLYFYWYRQILGQKVEFLVSFYNNEISEKSEIFDDQFSVERPDGSNFTLKIRSTKLEDSAMYFCASSEQLAYGYTFGSGTRLTVV.

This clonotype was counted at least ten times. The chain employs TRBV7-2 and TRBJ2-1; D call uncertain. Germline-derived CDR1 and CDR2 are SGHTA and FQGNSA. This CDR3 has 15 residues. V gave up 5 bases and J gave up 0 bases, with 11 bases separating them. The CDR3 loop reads CASSLGPVSYNEQFF. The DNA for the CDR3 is TGTGCCAGCAGCCTCGGACCCGTCTCCTACAATGAGCAGTTCTTC.

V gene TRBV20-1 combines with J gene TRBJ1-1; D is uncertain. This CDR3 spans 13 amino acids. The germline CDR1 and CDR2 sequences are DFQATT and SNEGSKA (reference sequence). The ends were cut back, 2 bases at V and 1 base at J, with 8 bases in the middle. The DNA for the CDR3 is TGCAGTGCTAGACTGGACCCGAACACTGAAGCTTTCTTT. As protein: CSARLDPNTEAFF.

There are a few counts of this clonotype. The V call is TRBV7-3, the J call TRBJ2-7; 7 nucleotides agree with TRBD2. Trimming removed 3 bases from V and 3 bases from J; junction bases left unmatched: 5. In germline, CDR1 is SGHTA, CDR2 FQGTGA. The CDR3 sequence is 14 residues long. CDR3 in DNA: TGTGCCAGCAGCTTGGGGGGACTAAGCTACGAGCAGTACTTC. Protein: CASSLGGLSYEQYF.

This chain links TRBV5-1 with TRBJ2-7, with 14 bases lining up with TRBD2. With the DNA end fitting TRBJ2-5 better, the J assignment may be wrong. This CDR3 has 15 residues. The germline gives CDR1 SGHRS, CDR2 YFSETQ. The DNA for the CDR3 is TGCGCCAGCAGCAGACTAGCGGGGGGGCTGGAGACCCAGTACTTC. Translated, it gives CASSRLAGGLETQYF.

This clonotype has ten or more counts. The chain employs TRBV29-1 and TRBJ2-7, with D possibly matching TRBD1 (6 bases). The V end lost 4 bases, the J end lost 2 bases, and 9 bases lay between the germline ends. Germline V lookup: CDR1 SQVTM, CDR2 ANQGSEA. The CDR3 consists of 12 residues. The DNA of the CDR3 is TGCAGCGTTGTAAGGGGGACCTACGAGCAGTACTTC. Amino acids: CSVVRGTYEQYF.

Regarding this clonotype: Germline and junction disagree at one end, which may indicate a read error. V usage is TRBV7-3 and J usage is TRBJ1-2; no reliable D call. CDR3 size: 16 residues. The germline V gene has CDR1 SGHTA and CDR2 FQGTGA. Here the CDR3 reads CTSSLMSSAGSYGYTF. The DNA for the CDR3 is TGTACCAGCAGCTTAATGTCGTCAGCGGGGAGCTATGGCTACACCTTC.

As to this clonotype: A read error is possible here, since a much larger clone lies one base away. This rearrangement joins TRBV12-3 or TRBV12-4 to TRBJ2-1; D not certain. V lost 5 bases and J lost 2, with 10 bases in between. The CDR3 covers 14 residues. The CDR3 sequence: CASSVMNTYNEQFF. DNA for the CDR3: TGTGCCAGCAGTGTCATGAATACCTACAATGAGCAGTTCTTC.

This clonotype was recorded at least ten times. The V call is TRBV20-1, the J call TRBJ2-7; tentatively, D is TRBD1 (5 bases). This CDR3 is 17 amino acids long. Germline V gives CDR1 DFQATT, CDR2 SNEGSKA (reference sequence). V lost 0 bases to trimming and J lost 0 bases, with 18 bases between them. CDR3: CSARDIGAGMSSYEQYF. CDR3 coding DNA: TGCAGTGCTAGAGATATTGGTGCAGGGATGAGCTCCTACGAGCAGTACTTC.

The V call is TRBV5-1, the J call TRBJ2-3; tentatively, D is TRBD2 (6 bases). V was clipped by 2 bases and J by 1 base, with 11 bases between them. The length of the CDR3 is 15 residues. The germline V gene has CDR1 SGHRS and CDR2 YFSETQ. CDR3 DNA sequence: TGCGCCAGCAGCTTCTTTGGCGGGGGCACAGATACGCAGTATTTT. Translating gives CASSFFGGGTDTQYF.